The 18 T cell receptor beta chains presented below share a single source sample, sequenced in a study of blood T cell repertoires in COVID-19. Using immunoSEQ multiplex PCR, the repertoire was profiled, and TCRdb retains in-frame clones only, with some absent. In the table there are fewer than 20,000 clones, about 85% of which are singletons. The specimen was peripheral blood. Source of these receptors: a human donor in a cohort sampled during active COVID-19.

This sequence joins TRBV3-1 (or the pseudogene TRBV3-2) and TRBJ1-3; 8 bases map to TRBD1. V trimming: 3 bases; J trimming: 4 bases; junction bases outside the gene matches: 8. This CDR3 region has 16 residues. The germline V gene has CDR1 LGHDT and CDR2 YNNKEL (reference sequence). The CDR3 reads CASSQSRGRDGNTIYF. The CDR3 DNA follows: TGTGCCAGCAGCCAGAGCAGGGGGCGCGACGGAAACACCATATATTTT.

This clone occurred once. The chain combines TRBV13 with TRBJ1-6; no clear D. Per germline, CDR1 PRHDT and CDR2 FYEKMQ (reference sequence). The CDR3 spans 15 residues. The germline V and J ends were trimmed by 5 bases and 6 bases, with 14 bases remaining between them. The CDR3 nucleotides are TGTGCCAGCAGCCGCGCAGGCCCAGCTAATTCACCCCTCCACTTT. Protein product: CASSRAGPANSPLHF.

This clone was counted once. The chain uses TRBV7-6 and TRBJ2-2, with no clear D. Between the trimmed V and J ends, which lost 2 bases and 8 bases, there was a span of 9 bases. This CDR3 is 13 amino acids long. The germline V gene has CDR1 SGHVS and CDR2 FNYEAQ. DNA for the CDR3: TGTGCCAGCAGCTTACGTCCTGCGGGGGAGCTGTTTTTT. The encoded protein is CASSLRPAGELFF.

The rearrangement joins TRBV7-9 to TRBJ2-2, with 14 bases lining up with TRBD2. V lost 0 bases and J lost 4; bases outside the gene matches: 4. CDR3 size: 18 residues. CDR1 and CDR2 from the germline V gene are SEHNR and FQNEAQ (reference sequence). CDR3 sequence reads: CASSLAGTSGGSTGELFF. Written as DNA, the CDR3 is TGTGCCAGCAGCTTAGCCGGGACTAGCGGGGGTTCCACCGGGGAGCTGTTTTTT. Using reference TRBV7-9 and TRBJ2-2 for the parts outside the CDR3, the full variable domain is DTGVSQNPRHKITKRGQNVTFRCDPISEHNRLYWYRQTLGQGPEFLTYFQNEAQLEKSRLLSDRFSAERPKGSFSTLEIQRTEQGDSAMYLCASSLAGTSGGSTGELFFGEGSRLTVL.

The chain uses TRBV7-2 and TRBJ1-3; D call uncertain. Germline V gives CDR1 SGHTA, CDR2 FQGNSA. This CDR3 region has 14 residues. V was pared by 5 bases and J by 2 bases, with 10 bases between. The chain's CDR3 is CASSPREAGNTIYF. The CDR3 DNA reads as TGTGCCAGCAGCCCCCGAGAAGCTGGAAACACCATATATTTT. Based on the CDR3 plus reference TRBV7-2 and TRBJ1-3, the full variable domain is GAGVSQSPSNKVTEKGKDVELRCDPISGHTALYWYRQSLGQGLEFLIYFQGNSAPDKSGLPSDRFSAERTGGSVSTLTIQRTQQEDSAVYLCASSPREAGNTIYFGEGSWLTVV.

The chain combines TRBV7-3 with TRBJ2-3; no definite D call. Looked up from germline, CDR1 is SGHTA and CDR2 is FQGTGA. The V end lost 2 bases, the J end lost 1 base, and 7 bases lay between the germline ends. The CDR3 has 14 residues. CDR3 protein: CASSLASGTDTQYF. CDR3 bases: TGTGCCAGCAGCTTAGCGTCTGGCACAGATACGCAGTATTTT.

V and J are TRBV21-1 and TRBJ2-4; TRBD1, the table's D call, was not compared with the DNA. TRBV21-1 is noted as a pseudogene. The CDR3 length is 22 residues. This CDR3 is CASSKDSSRGRNDALAKNIQYF. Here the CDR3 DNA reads TGTGCCAGCAGCAAAGATTCCTCTAGGGGCCGGAATGATGCCCTAGCCAAAAACATTCAGTACTTC.

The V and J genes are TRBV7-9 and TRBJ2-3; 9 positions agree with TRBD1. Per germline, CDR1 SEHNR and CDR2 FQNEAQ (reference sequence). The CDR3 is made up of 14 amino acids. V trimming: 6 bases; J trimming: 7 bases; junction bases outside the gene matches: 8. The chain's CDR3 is CASRSDRGGNTQYF. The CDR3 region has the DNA TGTGCCAGCAGGTCGGACAGGGGCGGGAATACGCAGTATTTT.

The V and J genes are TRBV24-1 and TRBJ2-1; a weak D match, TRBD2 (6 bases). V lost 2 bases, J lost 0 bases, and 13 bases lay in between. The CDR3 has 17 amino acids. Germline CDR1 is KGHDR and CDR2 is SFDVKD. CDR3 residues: CATSDSGRGLSYNEQFF. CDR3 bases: TGTGCCACCAGTGATTCGGGACGGGGACTCTCCTACAATGAGCAGTTCTTC.

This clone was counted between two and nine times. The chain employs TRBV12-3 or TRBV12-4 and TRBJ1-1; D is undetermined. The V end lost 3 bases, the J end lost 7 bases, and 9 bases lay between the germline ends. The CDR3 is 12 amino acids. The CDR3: CASSFRRVEAFF. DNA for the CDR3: TGTGCCAGCAGTTTTAGACGGGTTGAAGCTTTCTTT.

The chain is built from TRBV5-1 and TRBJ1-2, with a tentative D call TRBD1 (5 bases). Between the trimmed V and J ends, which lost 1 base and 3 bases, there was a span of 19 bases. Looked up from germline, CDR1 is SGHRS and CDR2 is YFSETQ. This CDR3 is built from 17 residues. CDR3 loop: CASSLRQGVIRDYGYTF. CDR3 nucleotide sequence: TGCGCCAGCAGCTTGCGGCAGGGTGTGATAAGGGACTATGGCTACACCTTC.

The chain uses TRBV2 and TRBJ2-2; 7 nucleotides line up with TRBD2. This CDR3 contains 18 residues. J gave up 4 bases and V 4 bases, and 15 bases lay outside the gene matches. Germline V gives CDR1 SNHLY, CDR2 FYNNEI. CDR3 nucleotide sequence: TGTGCCAGCAGTGGACGGGGGGTACGAATGGCTGGCACCGGGGAGCTGTTTTTT. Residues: CASSGRGVRMAGTGELFF.

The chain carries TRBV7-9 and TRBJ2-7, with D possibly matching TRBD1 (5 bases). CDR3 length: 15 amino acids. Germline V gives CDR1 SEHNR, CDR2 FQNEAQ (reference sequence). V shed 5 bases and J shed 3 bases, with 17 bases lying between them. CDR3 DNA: TGTGCCAGCAGCCCAGGGTCGGGTACTGGCTACGAGCAGTACTTC. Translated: CASSPGSGTGYEQYF. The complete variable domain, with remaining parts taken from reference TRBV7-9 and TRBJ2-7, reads DTGVSQNPRHKITKRGQNVTFRCDPISEHNRLYWYRQTLGQGPEFLTYFQNEAQLEKSRLLSDRFSAERPKGSFSTLEIQRTEQGDSAMYLCASSPGSGTGYEQYFGPGTRLTVT.

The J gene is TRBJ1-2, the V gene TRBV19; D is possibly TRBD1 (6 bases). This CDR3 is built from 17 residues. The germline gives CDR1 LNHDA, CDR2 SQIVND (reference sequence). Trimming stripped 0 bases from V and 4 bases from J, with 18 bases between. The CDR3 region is CASSIDPTGGELYGYTF. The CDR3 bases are TGTGCCAGTAGTATAGATCCGACAGGCGGAGAACTCTATGGCTACACCTTC.

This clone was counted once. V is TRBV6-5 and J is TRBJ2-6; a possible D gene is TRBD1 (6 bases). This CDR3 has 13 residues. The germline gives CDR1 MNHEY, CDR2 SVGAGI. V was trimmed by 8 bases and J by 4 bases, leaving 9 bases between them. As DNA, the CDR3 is TGTGCCAGCCAGGGGTCCGGGGCCAACGTCCTGACTTTC. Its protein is CASQGSGANVLTF.

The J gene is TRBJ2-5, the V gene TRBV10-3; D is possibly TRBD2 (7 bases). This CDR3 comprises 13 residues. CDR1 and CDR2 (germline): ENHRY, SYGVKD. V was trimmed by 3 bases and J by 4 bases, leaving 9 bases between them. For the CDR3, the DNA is TGTGCCATCAGTGAAAGGGGGGGAGAGACCCAGTACTTC. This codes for CAISERGGETQYF.

This CDR3 is CASSQDRDTDTQYF. CDR3 in DNA: TGTGCCAGCAGCCAAGATCGAGACACAGATACGCAGTATTTT. V gene TRBV3-1 (or the pseudogene TRBV3-2) combines with J gene TRBJ2-3; no definite D call. V lost 0 bases to trimming and J lost 2 bases, with 6 bases between them. Germline V lookup: CDR1 LGHDT, CDR2 YNNKEL (reference sequence). The length of the CDR3 is 14 residues.

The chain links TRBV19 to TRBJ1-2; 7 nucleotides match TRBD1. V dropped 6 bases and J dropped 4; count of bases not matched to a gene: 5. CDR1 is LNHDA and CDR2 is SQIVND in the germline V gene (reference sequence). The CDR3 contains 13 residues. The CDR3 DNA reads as TGTGCCAGTAGCCGGGACAGCACCTATGGCTACACCTTC. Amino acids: CASSRDSTYGYTF.